Listed below are T cell receptor beta chains from one sample, sequenced in a study of cytomegalovirus exposure and HLA in healthy donors. Sequenced by immunoSEQ multiplex PCR; TCRdb stores in-frame clones only, minus some. The sample includes 80,000 to 95,000 clones, roughly 86% of them seen just once. Material: PBMCs. These receptors were obtained from a young man in good health and CMV-seropositive. Both conserved end residues are part of each CDR3. The D gene is left open where the match is weak. Some rows mark clone size as missing; the rest say once, few, many or name a class of expanded clone.

len	abundance	j_gene	d_gene	v_gene	CDR3nt	CDR3aa
13	.	TRBJ2-1	TRBD2	TRBV5-6	TGTGCCAGCAGCTTTCGACTAGCGGATGAGCAGTTCTTC	CASSFRLADEQFF
13	.	TRBJ2-1	.	TRBV11-2	TGTGCCAGCAGCTTCGTAGCGGATAATGAGCAGTTCTTC	CASSFVADNEQFF
18	once	TRBJ2-1	TRBD2	TRBV2	TGTGCCAGCAGTGAAGAACTAGCGGGAGGGCTGAATGACAATGAGCAGTTCTTC	CASSEELAGGLNDNEQFF
15	.	TRBJ2-2	TRBD1	TRBV5-1	TGCGCCAGCAGACCTCAGGGGGTGTGGACCGGGGAGCTGTTTTTT	CASRPQGVWTGELFF
14	once	TRBJ1-1	.	TRBV27	TGTGCCAGCAGCCCGACAGATGGGAACACTGAAGCTTTCTTT	CASSPTDGNTEAFF
15	once	TRBJ2-7	.	TRBV5-1	TGCGCCAGCAGACGGGGGACGGAGAGCTCCTACGAGCAGTACTTC	CASRRGTESSYEQYF
15	.	TRBJ2-2	TRBD2	TRBV28	TGTGCCAGCAGCCGACTAGCGGGGAACACCGGGGAGCTGTTTTTT	CASSRLAGNTGELFF
14	.	TRBJ2-7	.	TRBV7-9	TGTGCCAGCAGCTTAGAGGGTGCTAGCACCGAGCAGTACTTC	CASSLEGASTEQYF
14	.	TRBJ1-5	.	TRBV28	TGTGCCAGCAGTTTATCGCAGGGAGGTCAGCCCCAGCATTTT	CASSLSQGGQPQHF
12	.	TRBJ1-4	.	TRBV30	TGTGCCTGGAGTTCAGGGGTTGAAAAACTGTTTTTT	CAWSSGVEKLFF
13	.	TRBJ1-1	.	TRBV7-3	TGTGCCAGCAGCAAACAGGGGAACACTGAAGCTTTCTTT	CASSKQGNTEAFF
14	once	TRBJ1-1	TRBD1	TRBV27	TGTGCCAGCAGGAGGGACAGGGCGGGCACTGAAGCTTTCTTT	CASRRDRAGTEAFF
14	.	TRBJ2-7	.	TRBV5-4	TGTGCCAGCACCCTGGACAGATATACCTACGAGCAGTACTTC	CASTLDRYTYEQYF
14	.	TRBJ1-2	.	TRBV6-5	TGTGCCAGCAGTTACTCGGCAGGGGTTGGGTACTACACCTTC	CASSYSAGVGYYTF
13	.	TRBJ1-1	TRBD1	TRBV15	TGTGCCACCAGCAGGCAGGGGGCCACTGAAGCTTTCTTT	CATSRQGATEAFF
15	.	TRBJ1-5	.	TRBV6-1	TGTGCCAGCAGCCGCAACAGTGGCGGGAGTCAGCCCCAGCATTTT	CASSRNSGGSQPQHF
14	.	TRBJ2-5	TRBD1	TRBV29-1	TGCAGCGTTGATGTCCCAGGGGGCAGCGAGACCCAGTACTTC	CSVDVPGGSETQYF
14	.	TRBJ2-2	.	TRBV5-1	TGCGCCAGCAGCTATAAAACGAACACCGGGGAGCTGTTTTTT	CASSYKTNTGELFF
14	.	TRBJ2-7	TRBD2	TRBV30	TGTGCCTGGAAGGTCGGGAGGGCCTCCTACGAGCAGTACTTC	CAWKVGRASYEQYF
13	.	TRBJ2-7	TRBD1	TRBV5-4	TGTGCCAGCAGCGTGACAGGGTCCTACGAGCAGTACTTC	CASSVTGSYEQYF
16	.	TRBJ2-3	TRBD2	TRBV19	TGTGCCAGTAGTCCCTCAATAGCGGGAGGTACAGATACGCAGTATTTT	CASSPSIAGGTDTQYF
14	.	TRBJ2-7	TRBD2	TRBV5-1	TGCGCCAGCAGCTTGGGCGGGAGCTCCTACGAGCAGTACTTC	CASSLGGSSYEQYF
13	.	TRBJ2-7	TRBD1	TRBV10-3	TGTGCCATCAGTGAGGCAAACAGGGGCGAGCAGTACTTC	CAISEANRGEQYF
16	once	TRBJ1-1	TRBD1	TRBV9	TGTGCCAGCAGCGTAGCAACAGGGGAGGCGTACACTGAAGCTTTCTTT	CASSVATGEAYTEAFF
13	.	TRBJ1-2	.	TRBV28	TGTGCCAGCAGTTTACCGGCTAACTATGGCTACACCTTC	CASSLPANYGYTF
13	few	TRBJ1-1	TRBD1	TRBV11-2	TGTGCCAGCAGCTTAGGACAGGGGAGAGGAGCTTTCTTT	CASSLGQGRGAFF
16	.	TRBJ2-2	TRBD1	TRBV27	TGTGCCAGCACACTTTCATCGGGACAGATCACCGGGGAGCTGTTTTTT	CASTLSSGQITGELFF
16	.	TRBJ1-1	TRBD1	TRBV7-8	TGTGCCAGCAGCTTAACCCCGACAGGGTTGAACACTGAAGCTTTCTTT	CASSLTPTGLNTEAFF
17	.	TRBJ1-5	TRBD1	TRBV4-1	TGCGCCAGCAGCCAAGAGGGGACAGCCTATAGCAATCAGCCCCAGCATTTT	CASSQEGTAYSNQPQHF
15	.	TRBJ1-1	TRBD1	TRBV4-1	TGCGCCAGCAGCCAAGGGGACAGATCGAACACTGAAGCTTTCTTT	CASSQGDRSNTEAFF
16	.	TRBJ1-5	.	TRBV7-6	TGTGCCAGCAGTCTGGCTGGGGGCAAGGGCAATCAGCCCCAGCATTTT	CASSLAGGKGNQPQHF
16	once	TRBJ1-2	.	TRBV25-1	TGTGCCAGCAGTAACCAGCCGGGGACTGGGGGCTATGGCTACACCTTC	CASSNQPGTGGYGYTF
16	.	TRBJ1-2	TRBD1	TRBV18	TGTGCCAGCTCACCACCGGTGGGACGGGACAGCTATGGCTACACCTTC	CASSPPVGRDSYGYTF
13	.	TRBJ1-1	.	TRBV6-5	TGTGCCAGCACTCAGGGCTTCGCCACTGAAGCTTTCTTT	CASTQGFATEAFF
15	.	TRBJ2-7	TRBD1	TRBV11-1	TGTGCCAGCAGCCCAGGACAGGGACCCCACTACGAGCAGTACTTC	CASSPGQGPHYEQYF
15	.	TRBJ2-1	.	TRBV11-2	TGTGCCAGCAGTTATGACATTCCCTCCTACAATGAGCAGTTCTTC	CASSYDIPSYNEQFF
14	.	TRBJ2-2	.	TRBV5-8	TGTGCCAGCAGCTCGCTACGTAACACCGGGGAGCTGTTTTTT	CASSSLRNTGELFF
12	.	TRBJ2-5	.	TRBV30	TGTGCCTGGAGTGACAGGGGAGGGACCCAGTACTTC	CAWSDRGGTQYF
18	.	TRBJ2-2	TRBD1	TRBV11-2	TGTGCCAGCAGCTTAGTCCGGAGACAGGGCCCGAACACCGGGGAGCTGTTTTTT	CASSLVRRQGPNTGELFF
16	.	TRBJ2-3	TRBD1	TRBV2	TGTGCCAGCAGTCAGGACAGGGCTTCTAGCACAGATACGCAGTATTTT	CASSQDRASSTDTQYF
14	.	TRBJ2-7	.	TRBV19	TGTGCCAGTAGTCCAAATGCGAACTCCTACGAGCAGTACTTC	CASSPNANSYEQYF
16	.	TRBJ2-1	TRBD2	TRBV18	TGTGCCAGCTCCCCCGGACTAGCGGGAGGGTTCAATGAGCAGTTCTTC	CASSPGLAGGFNEQFF
16	.	TRBJ1-1	TRBD1	TRBV28	TGTGCCAGCAGTCTCCCCGGGACAGGACTTAACACTGAAGCTTTCTTT	CASSLPGTGLNTEAFF
14	.	TRBJ2-7	.	TRBV28	TGTGCCAGCAGTTCCCCTCTGTTGTCCTACGAGCAGTACTTC	CASSSPLLSYEQYF
14	few	TRBJ2-1	.	TRBV5-1	TGCGCCAGCAGCTTGGCCCCGGGCTACAATGAGCAGTTCTTC	CASSLAPGYNEQFF
13	.	TRBJ1-2	.	TRBV7-9	TGTGCCAGCAGCTTTGGCCAGGCCTATGGCTACACCTTC	CASSFGQAYGYTF
15	.	TRBJ1-5	.	TRBV10-1	TGCGCCAGCAGTGATGGGGGGACGGGCAATCAGCCCCAGCATTTT	CASSDGGTGNQPQHF
21	.	TRBJ2-7	.	TRBV28	TGTGCCAGCAGTGCCAACAAATCACCGGGACACCCCTTCAAGCTATCCTACGAGCAGTACTTC	CASSANKSPGHPFKLSYEQYF